The 16 T cell receptor beta chains below were found in one sample sequenced in a study of shared clonotypes between healthy human individuals. Sequencing used immunoSEQ multiplex PCR; TCRdb keeps in-frame clones, though not all of them. The sample includes roughly 2.5 million clones, around 94% of them seen just once. The sample consisted of naive CD4+ T cells sorted from blood. The sample's subset: CD45RA+ positively selected. The receptor set was obtained from a young man in good health.

V is TRBV6-1 and J is TRBJ2-3; 10 nucleotides line up with TRBD2. CDR1 and CDR2 from the germline V gene are MNHNS and SASEGT. J lost 5 bases, V lost 8 bases, and 4 bases had no gene match. The CDR3 runs 13 residues. CDR3: CASHLAGGDTQYF. The CDR3 nucleotides are TGTGCCAGCCACTTAGCGGGAGGAGATACGCAGTATTTT.

V is TRBV5-1 and J is TRBJ2-3; D is unresolved. Trimming removed 1 base from V and 5 bases from J, with 14 bases in between. The CDR3 covers 15 residues. Per the germline V gene, CDR1 is SGHRS and CDR2 is YFSETQ. In DNA form, the CDR3 reads TGCGCCAGCAGCTTGAACCCGAGCTTGGTAGATACGCAGTATTTT. This encodes CASSLNPSLVDTQYF.

This chain joins TRBV7-8 and TRBJ2-3, with a weak D call TRBD2 (6 bases). The CDR3 is 14 residues long. Germline CDR1 is SGHVS and CDR2 is FQNEAQ. Trimming took off 6 bases at V and 4 bases at J, with 14 bases between the two ends. The CDR3 loop is CASRPGGVADTQYF. The CDR3 coding sequence is TGTGCCAGCAGGCCGGGCGGGGTGGCAGATACGCAGTATTTT.

CDR3 amino acids: CAWNLGRYNEQFF. DNA for the CDR3: TGTGCCTGGAATTTGGGACGCTACAATGAGCAGTTCTTC. This sequence joins TRBV30 and TRBJ2-1; D might be TRBD1 or TRBD2, each matching 5 bases. Germline V gene data show CDR1 as GTSNPN and CDR2 as SVGIG (reference sequence). The CDR3 runs 13 residues. The V end was cut by 4 bases, the J end by 3 bases, with 10 bases between.

The rearrangement links TRBV7-9 to TRBJ1-3, with 7 bases lining up with TRBD1. The V segment lost 5 bases and the J segment 0 bases; nucleotides outside the gene matches: 7. The CDR3 is 16 amino acids. The germline gives CDR1 SEHNR, CDR2 FQNEAQ (reference sequence). CDR3 coding DNA: TGTGCCAGCAGCAAGACAGGGCTAAGCTCTGGAAACACCATATATTTT. The encoded protein is CASSKTGLSSGNTIYF.

V usage is TRBV5-4 and J usage is TRBJ1-2; D is unresolved. The germline V gene has CDR1 SGHNT and CDR2 YYREEE (reference sequence). The CDR3 is made up of 17 amino acids. Between the trimmed V and J ends, which lost 1 base and 6 bases, there was a span of 22 bases. The DNA for the CDR3 is TGTGCCAGCAGCTTGTTCGGCCGTGGGGATAAAGCGCATGGCTACACCTTC. This encodes CASSLFGRGDKAHGYTF.

This clone showed up just once. The rearrangement uses TRBV7-8 and TRBJ1-6; D might be TRBD1 (6 bases). The CDR3 is 15 amino acids. V dropped 2 bases and J dropped 3 bases, with 8 bases sitting between them. The germline CDR1 and CDR2 sequences are SGHVS and FQNEAQ. The CDR3 sequence: CASSLQGIYNSPLHF. DNA for the CDR3: TGTGCCAGCAGCTTACAGGGGATCTATAATTCACCCCTCCACTTT.

V is TRBV11-2 and J is TRBJ2-1; possibly TRBD2 for D (7 bases). The V gene's germline CDR1 is SGHAT and CDR2 FQNNGV. The CDR3 is 13 amino acids. Deletions cut 8 bases from V and 0 bases from J, with 8 bases between. For the CDR3, the DNA is TGTGCCAGCGGGGGGGCCTCCTACAATGAGCAGTTCTTC. Its translation is CASGGASYNEQFF.

This clone came up once. The chain uses TRBV5-1 and TRBJ2-5; D might be TRBD1 or TRBD2, each matching 5 bases. Germline values: CDR1 SGHRS, CDR2 YFSETQ. The CDR3 length is 13 residues. Trimming pared 6 bases from V and 1 base from J, leaving 10 bases between. CDR3 residues: CASTAGSQETQYF. CDR3 DNA: TGCGCCAGCACCGCAGGGAGCCAAGAGACCCAGTACTTC. The whole variable domain, remainder taken from reference TRBV5-1 and TRBJ2-5, is KAGVTQTPRYLIKTRGQQVTLSCSPISGHRSVSWYQQTPGQGLQFLFEYFSETQRNKGNFPGRFSGRQFSNSRSEMNVSTLELGDSALYLCASTAGSQETQYFGPGTRLLVL.

The rearrangement joins TRBV13 to TRBJ2-7; D possibly matches TRBD1 or TRBD2 (5 bases each). V lost 5 bases to trimming and J lost 1 base, with 15 bases between them. The CDR3 consists of 15 residues. Germline-derived CDR1 and CDR2 are PRHDT and FYEKMQ (reference sequence). Here the CDR3 reads CASSRGRKLSYEQYF. The CDR3 nucleotides are TGTGCCAGCAGCAGGGGACGGAAGTTGTCCTACGAGCAGTACTTC.

On this clone itself: Additional DNA sequences in this sample encode the identical CDR3. The chain couples TRBV28 to TRBJ1-6; D ambiguous. This CDR3 is built from 11 residues. Germline assignment: CDR1 MDHEN and CDR2 SYDVKM. The ends were cut back, 2 bases at V and 9 bases at J, with 2 bases in the middle. In DNA form, the CDR3 reads TGTGCCAGCAGTTTAAGTTCACCCCTCCACTTT. Amino acid sequence: CASSLSSPLHF.

The chain carries TRBV11-2 and TRBJ1-1; no firm D call. CDR3 length: 15 residues. CDR1 is SGHAT and CDR2 is FQNNGV in the germline V gene. Trimming cost V 1 base and J 3 bases, with 12 bases left between them. The CDR3 nucleotides are TGTGCCAGCAGCTTAGGGGTCTCACAATACACTGAAGCTTTCTTT. As protein: CASSLGVSQYTEAFF.

J is TRBJ1-5 and V is TRBV21-1. TRBV21-1 is termed a pseudogene. The CDR3 covers 18 residues. The CDR3 DNA is TGTGCCAGCAGCAAAATGGGTAATCGGTTCTATAGCAATCAGCCCCAGCATTTT. Protein: CASSKMGNRFYSNQPQHF.

Details on this clone: Relative to the germline gene, one junction end is altered; a read error may explain this. The rearrangement links TRBV7-2 to TRBJ2-5, with D possibly being TRBD1 (6 bases). This CDR3 has 16 residues. Germline CDR1 is SGHTA and CDR2 is FQGNSA. CDR3 in DNA: TGTGCCAGCAGCCTAGCCCAACAGGGTTGGCAAGAGACCCAGTACTTC. This gives the protein CASSLAQQGWQETQYF.

The V and J genes are TRBV5-6 and TRBJ1-6; D unclear. Between the trimmed V and J ends, which lost 1 base and 6 bases, there was a span of 2 bases. This CDR3 contains 12 residues. CDR1 SGHDT and CDR2 YYEEEE come from the germline V gene. CDR3: CASSLTNSPLHF. The DNA for the CDR3 is TGTGCCAGCAGCTTGACTAATTCACCCCTCCACTTT.

The chain uses TRBV30 and TRBJ2-7, with 9 bases fitting TRBD2. The ends lost 1 base at V and 6 bases at J; junction bases unmatched: 7. The CDR3 runs to 14 residues. CDR1 and CDR2 (germline): GTSNPN, SVGIG (reference sequence). The chain's CDR3 is CAWSGLAAYSEQYF. CDR3 nucleotide sequence: TGTGCCTGGAGTGGACTAGCGGCTTACAGCGAGCAGTACTTC. The whole variable domain, remainder taken from reference TRBV30 and TRBJ2-7, is SQTIHQWPATLVQPVGSPLSLECTVEGTSNPNLYWYRQAAGRGLQLLFYSVGIGQISSEVPQNLSASRPQDRQFILSSKKLLLSDSGFYLCAWSGLAAYSEQYFGPGTRLTVT.